In this sample, the clone carrying this TCR beta chain turned up a few times. Antigen specificity is unknown. TCRdb reanalysed the RACE reads using MiXCR and keeps one entry per CDR3 protein. The data hold 350,000 to 400,000 distinct CDR3 sequences, with 4.5% to 5.5% observed a single time. The source of the sample is a study of human T cells and chemical hapten exposure. Time point: pre-sensitization, week 0. Specified treatment: therapeutic diphenylcyclopropenone sensitization with weekly scalp DPC. Findings and caveats of the study: With regard to DPC sensitization, TCRs above 1 in 1000 frequency did not change.

CDR1 and CDR2 from the germline V gene are KGHSH and LQKENI. This CDR3 region has 14 residues. V lost 6 bases and J 4 bases, leaving 15 bases between the germline ends. This TCR derives from a woman in her forties or fifties with alopecia areata. Some clones in this sample may be carry-over from other donors' samples. The material sequenced was whole blood, taken in connection with sensitization to the hapten diphenylcyclopropenone (DPC). The genes are TRBV18 and TRBJ1-1, with D uncertain. The CDR3 DNA follows: TGTGCCAGCTCCCGGAGGGATCCGGGCACTGAAGCTTTCTTT. It yields the protein CASSRRDPGTEAFF.